The present T cell receptor beta chain was sequenced within a study of cytomegalovirus exposure and HLA in healthy donors. The CDR3 length is 15 residues. J lost 7 bases, V lost 4 bases, and 8 bases had no gene match. CDR1 LNHDA and CDR2 SQIVND come from the germline V gene (reference sequence). Findings of the study overall: The authors considered a cluster of highly shared sequence variants likely to be a sequencing artifact. Later analysis suggested most CMV-associated TCR beta chains were HLA-restricted.

The PCR ran on 60 Vbeta and 13 Jbeta primers. TCRdb's table, derived via immunoSEQ multiplex PCR, lists solely in-frame clones and lacks some. This sample has more than 150,000 clones, with roughly three quarters found just once. Remarks on this clone: What it recognizes is unknown.

The V call is TRBV19, the J call TRBJ1-4; 8 bases line up with TRBD1. This sequence originates from a woman aged 25 to 45 in good health and CMV-seropositive. The sample taken for sequencing was PBMCs. The CDR3, as DNA: TGTGCCAGTAGTAGCCGGACAGGGTGGGGTGAAAAACTGTTTTTT. Protein product: CASSSRTGWGEKLFF.